A selection of T cell receptor beta chains follows, all from one sample in a study of cytomegalovirus exposure and HLA in healthy donors. Assay used: immunoSEQ multiplex PCR; TCRdb lists only in-frame clones, some missing. There are under 100,000 clones in the sample; about 74% occur only once, and roughly 16% lies in the top ten. Sequenced sample: PBMCs. These receptors originate from a woman in her forties or fifties in good health and CMV-seropositive. Both conserved end residues are part of each CDR3. Fields, in order: V gene, J gene, D gene, clone size, CDR3 protein, CDR3 DNA. D genes are given only for firm matches. The size entry is marked missing in some rows and otherwise reads once, few, many or a size class.

V gene: TRBV5-1
J gene: TRBJ2-7
D gene: TRBD2
clone size: few
CDR3 protein: CATRERAGAGEQYF
CDR3 DNA: TGCGCCACCAGGGAGAGAGCGGGAGCTGGAGAGCAGTACTTC

V gene: TRBV7-6
J gene: TRBJ2-3
D gene: -
clone size: once
CDR3 protein: CASSSSRTDTQYF
CDR3 DNA: TGTGCCAGCAGCTCCTCCAGGACAGATACGCAGTATTTT

V gene: TRBV9
J gene: TRBJ2-1
D gene: TRBD1
clone size: -
CDR3 protein: CASSPGDRGGYNEQFF
CDR3 DNA: TGTGCCAGCAGCCCGGGGGACAGGGGCGGGTACAATGAGCAGTTCTTC

V gene: TRBV2
J gene: TRBJ2-7
D gene: -
clone size: -
CDR3 protein: CASRQGPAYEQYF
CDR3 DNA: TGTGCCAGCAGGCAGGGGCCCGCCTACGAGCAGTACTTC

V gene: TRBV6-5
J gene: TRBJ2-7
D gene: TRBD2
clone size: once
CDR3 protein: CATRPAGYEQYF
CDR3 DNA: TGTGCCACGCGACCAGCGGGATACGAGCAGTACTTC

V gene: TRBV15
J gene: TRBJ1-2
D gene: -
clone size: -
CDR3 protein: CATSRERDYGYTF
CDR3 DNA: TGTGCCACCAGCAGAGAGAGGGACTATGGCTACACCTTC

V gene: TRBV5-1
J gene: TRBJ2-3
D gene: -
clone size: -
CDR3 protein: CASRFNRGLSTDTQYF
CDR3 DNA: TGCGCCAGCAGGTTCAACAGGGGACTTAGCACAGATACGCAGTATTTT

V gene: TRBV15
J gene: TRBJ2-1
D gene: TRBD2
clone size: -
CDR3 protein: CATMGLAGDNEQFF
CDR3 DNA: TGTGCCACTATGGGACTAGCGGGAGACAATGAGCAGTTCTTC

V gene: TRBV5-1
J gene: TRBJ2-7
D gene: TRBD2
clone size: -
CDR3 protein: CASGAGDSYEQYF
CDR3 DNA: TGCGCCAGCGGAGCGGGAGACTCCTACGAGCAGTACTTC

V gene: TRBV5-4
J gene: TRBJ2-1
D gene: -
clone size: -
CDR3 protein: CASSLMSGYNEQFF
CDR3 DNA: TGTGCCAGCAGCTTGATGTCCGGCTACAATGAGCAGTTCTTC

V gene: TRBV6-4
J gene: TRBJ1-1
D gene: -
clone size: few
CDR3 protein: CASSDGGRGTEAFF
CDR3 DNA: TGTGCCAGCAGTGATGGCGGGCGGGGCACTGAAGCTTTCTTT

V gene: TRBV28
J gene: TRBJ2-3
D gene: -
clone size: -
CDR3 protein: CASRGGPGTDTQYF
CDR3 DNA: TGTGCCAGCAGAGGTGGTCCAGGGACAGATACGCAGTATTTT

V gene: TRBV29-1
J gene: TRBJ2-2
D gene: TRBD1
clone size: few
CDR3 protein: CSVEGRGSDGELFF
CDR3 DNA: TGCAGCGTTGAGGGCAGGGGGAGTGACGGGGAGCTGTTTTTT

V gene: TRBV19
J gene: TRBJ1-1
D gene: TRBD1
clone size: -
CDR3 protein: CASSLGQGSEAFF
CDR3 DNA: TGTGCCAGTAGTCTGGGACAGGGGAGTGAAGCTTTCTTT

V gene: TRBV28
J gene: TRBJ2-7
D gene: TRBD2
clone size: few
CDR3 protein: CASRQDLAGEPRNEQYF
CDR3 DNA: TGTGCCAGCAGGCAGGATCTAGCGGGAGAGCCGAGGAACGAGCAGTACTTC

V gene: TRBV7-2
J gene: TRBJ2-1
D gene: TRBD2
clone size: -
CDR3 protein: CASSPTSGNSYNEQFF
CDR3 DNA: TGTGCCAGCAGTCCGACTAGCGGCAACTCCTACAATGAGCAGTTCTTC

V gene: TRBV28
J gene: TRBJ1-4
D gene: -
clone size: -
CDR3 protein: CASSSPFYRRNNEKLFF
CDR3 DNA: TGTGCCAGCAGTTCCCCTTTTTACCGGCGGAATAATGAAAAACTGTTTTTT

V gene: TRBV7-8
J gene: TRBJ2-7
D gene: -
clone size: -
CDR3 protein: CASSSLQGSYEQYF
CDR3 DNA: TGTGCCAGCAGCTCCCTTCAGGGCTCCTACGAGCAGTACTTC